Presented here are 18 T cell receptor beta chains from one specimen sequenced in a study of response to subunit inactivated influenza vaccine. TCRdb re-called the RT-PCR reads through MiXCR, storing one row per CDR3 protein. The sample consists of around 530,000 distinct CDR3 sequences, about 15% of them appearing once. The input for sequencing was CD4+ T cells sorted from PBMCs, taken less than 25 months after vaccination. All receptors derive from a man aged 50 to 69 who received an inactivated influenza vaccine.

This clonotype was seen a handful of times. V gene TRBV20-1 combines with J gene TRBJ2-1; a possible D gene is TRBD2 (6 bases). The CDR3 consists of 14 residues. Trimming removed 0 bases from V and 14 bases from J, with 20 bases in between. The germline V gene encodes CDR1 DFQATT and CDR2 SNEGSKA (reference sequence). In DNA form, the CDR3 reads TGCAGTGCTAGAGATCGTGTACTCCCTACGGGAGAGTTCTTC. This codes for CSARDRVLPTGEFF.

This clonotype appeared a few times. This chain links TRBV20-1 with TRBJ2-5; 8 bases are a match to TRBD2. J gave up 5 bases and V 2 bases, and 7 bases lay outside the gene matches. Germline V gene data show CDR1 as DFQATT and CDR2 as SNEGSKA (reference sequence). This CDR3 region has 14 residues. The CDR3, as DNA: TGCAGTGCTAGACAGGGACTAGGGTTGGAGACCCAGTACTTC. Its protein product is CSARQGLGLETQYF.

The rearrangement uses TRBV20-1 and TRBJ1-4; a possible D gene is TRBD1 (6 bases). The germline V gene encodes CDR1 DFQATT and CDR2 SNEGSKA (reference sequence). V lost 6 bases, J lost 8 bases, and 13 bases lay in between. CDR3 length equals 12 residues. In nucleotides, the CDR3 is TGCAGTGCCTGGACAGTAGGCGAAAAACTGTTTTTT. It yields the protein CSAWTVGEKLFF.

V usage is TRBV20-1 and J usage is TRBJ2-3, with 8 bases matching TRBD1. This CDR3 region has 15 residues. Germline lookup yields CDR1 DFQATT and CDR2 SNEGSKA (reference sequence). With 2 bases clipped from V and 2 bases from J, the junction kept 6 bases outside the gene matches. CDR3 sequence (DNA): TGCAGTGCTAGAACTCCGCAGGGGGCCACAGATACGCAGTATTTT. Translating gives CSARTPQGATDTQYF.

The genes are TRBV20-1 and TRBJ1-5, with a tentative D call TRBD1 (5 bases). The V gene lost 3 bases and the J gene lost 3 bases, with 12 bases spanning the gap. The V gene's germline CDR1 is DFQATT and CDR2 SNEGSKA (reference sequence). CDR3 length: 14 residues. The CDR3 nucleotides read TGCAGTGCTAGCCAGGGACCGATCAATCAGCCCCAGCATTTT. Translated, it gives CSASQGPINQPQHF.

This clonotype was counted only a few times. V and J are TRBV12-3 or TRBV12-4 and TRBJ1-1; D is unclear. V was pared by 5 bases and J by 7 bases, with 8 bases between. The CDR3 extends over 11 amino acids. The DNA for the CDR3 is TGTGCCAGCAGTAGGGAGGTTGAAGCTTTCTTT. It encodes CASSREVEAFF.

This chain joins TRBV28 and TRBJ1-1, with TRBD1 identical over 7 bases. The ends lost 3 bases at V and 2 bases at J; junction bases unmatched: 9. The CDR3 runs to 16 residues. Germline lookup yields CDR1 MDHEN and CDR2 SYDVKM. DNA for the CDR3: TGTGCCAGCAGTTTCCAGACAGGGACCGTAAACACTGAAGCTTTCTTT. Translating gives CASSFQTGTVNTEAFF.

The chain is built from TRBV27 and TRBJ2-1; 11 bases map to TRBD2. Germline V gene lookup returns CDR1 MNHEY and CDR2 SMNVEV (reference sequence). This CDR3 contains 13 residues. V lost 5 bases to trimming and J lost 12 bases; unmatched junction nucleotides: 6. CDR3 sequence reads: CASSPSGRRGQFF. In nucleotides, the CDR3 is TGTGCCAGCAGTCCTAGCGGGAGGCGTGGGCAGTTCTTC.

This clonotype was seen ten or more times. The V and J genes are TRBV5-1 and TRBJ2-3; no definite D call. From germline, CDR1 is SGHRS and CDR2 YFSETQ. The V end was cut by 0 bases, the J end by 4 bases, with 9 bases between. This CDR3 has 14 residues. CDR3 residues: CASSLDGLPDTQYF. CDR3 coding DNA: TGCGCCAGCAGCTTGGACGGGTTACCAGATACGCAGTATTTT.

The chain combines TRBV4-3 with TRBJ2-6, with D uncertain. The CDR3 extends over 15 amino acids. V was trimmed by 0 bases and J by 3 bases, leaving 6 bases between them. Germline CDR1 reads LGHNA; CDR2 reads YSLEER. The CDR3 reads CASSQEVYGANVLTF. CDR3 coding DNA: TGCGCCAGCAGCCAAGAGGTGTATGGGGCCAACGTCCTGACTTTC.

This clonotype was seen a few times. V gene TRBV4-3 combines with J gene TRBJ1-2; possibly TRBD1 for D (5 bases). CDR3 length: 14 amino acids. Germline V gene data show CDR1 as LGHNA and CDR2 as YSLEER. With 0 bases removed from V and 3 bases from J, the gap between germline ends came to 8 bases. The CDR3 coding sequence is TGCGCCAGCAGCCAAGACGGGGGGTACTATGGCTACACCTTC. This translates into CASSQDGGYYGYTF.

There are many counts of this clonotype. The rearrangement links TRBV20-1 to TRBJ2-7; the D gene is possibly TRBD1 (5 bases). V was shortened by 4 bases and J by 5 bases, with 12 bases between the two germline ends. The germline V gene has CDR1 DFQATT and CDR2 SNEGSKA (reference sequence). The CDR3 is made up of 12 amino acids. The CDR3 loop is CSATLLGDEQYF. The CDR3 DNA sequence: TGCAGTGCTACCCTTTTAGGGGACGAGCAGTACTTC.

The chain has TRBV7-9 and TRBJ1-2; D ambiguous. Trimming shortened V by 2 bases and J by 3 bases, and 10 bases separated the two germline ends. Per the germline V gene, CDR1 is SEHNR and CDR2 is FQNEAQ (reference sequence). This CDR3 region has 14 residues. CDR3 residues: CASSLIEVYYGYTF. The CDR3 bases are TGTGCCAGCAGCTTAATTGAGGTGTACTATGGCTACACCTTC.

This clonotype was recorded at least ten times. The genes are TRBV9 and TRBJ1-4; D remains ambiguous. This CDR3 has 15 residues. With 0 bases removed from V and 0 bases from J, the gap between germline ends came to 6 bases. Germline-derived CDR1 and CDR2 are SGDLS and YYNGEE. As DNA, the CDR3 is TGTGCCAGCAGCGTAGACGGAACAACTAATGAAAAACTGTTTTTT. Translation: CASSVDGTTNEKLFF.

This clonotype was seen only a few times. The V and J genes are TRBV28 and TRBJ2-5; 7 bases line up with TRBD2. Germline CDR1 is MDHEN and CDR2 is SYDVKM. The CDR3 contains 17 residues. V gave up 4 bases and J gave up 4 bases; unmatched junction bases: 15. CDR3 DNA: TGTGCCAGCAGTTATTTAGGAGCGGGGTCGCCCCGAGAGACCCAGTACTTC. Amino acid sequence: CASSYLGAGSPRETQYF.

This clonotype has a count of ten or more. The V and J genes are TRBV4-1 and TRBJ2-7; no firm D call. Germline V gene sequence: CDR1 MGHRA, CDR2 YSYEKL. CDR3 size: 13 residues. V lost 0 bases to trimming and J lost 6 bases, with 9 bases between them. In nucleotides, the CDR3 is TGCGCCAGCAGCCAAGATAAGTACTCCGAGCAGTACTTC. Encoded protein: CASSQDKYSEQYF.

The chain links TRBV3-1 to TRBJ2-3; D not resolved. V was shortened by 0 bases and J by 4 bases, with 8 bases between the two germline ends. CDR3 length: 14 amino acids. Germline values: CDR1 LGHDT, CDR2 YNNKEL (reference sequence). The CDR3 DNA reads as TGTGCCAGCAGCCAAGATCTCCCGTCAGATACGCAGTATTTT. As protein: CASSQDLPSDTQYF.

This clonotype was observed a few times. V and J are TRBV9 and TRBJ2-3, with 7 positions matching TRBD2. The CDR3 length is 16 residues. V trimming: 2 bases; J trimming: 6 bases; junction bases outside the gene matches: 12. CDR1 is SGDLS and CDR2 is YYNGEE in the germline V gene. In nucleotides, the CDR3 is TGTGCCAGCAGCGTTACCCACGGCGGGAGAACCGATACGCAGTATTTT. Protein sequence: CASSVTHGGRTDTQYF.